A single sample gave rise to the 18 T cell receptor beta chains below, sequenced in a study of response to subunit inactivated influenza vaccine. In TCRdb, the RT-PCR reads were re-called with MiXCR into one record per CDR3 protein. The sample has over 400,000 distinct CDR3 sequences, approximately 12% seen once. The material was PBMCs from blood, obtained about 40 days after vaccination. Receptors were obtained from a man aged 50-60 years who received an inactivated influenza vaccine.

This clonotype has a handful of counts. The gene calls are TRBV20-1 and TRBJ1-5; D may be TRBD1 (6 bases). CDR3 size: 15 residues. V was clipped by 1 base and J by 1 base, with 11 bases between them. CDR1 and CDR2 (germline): DFQATT, SNEGSKA (reference sequence). CDR3 loop: CSARAGGVSNQPQHF. The CDR3 DNA reads TGCAGTGCTAGAGCGGGGGGCGTAAGCAATCAGCCCCAGCATTTT.

The sample holds a few counts of this clonotype. The chain recombines TRBV11-2 with TRBJ2-7; D could derive from TRBD1 or TRBD2 (5 bases each). CDR1 is SGHAT and CDR2 is FQNNGV in the germline V gene. V was shortened by 6 bases and J by 0 bases, with 18 bases between the two germline ends. The CDR3 is 16 residues long. In DNA form, the CDR3 reads TGTGCCAGCAGGGGAGACCGGGACGGAAACTCCTACGAGCAGTACTTC. Protein product: CASRGDRDGNSYEQYF.

This clonotype showed up just a few times. For the CDR3, the DNA is TGCAGTGCTAGATTGGACAGTCCCTACAATGAGCAGTTCTTC. Encoded protein: CSARLDSPYNEQFF. The gene calls are TRBV20-1 and TRBJ2-1; a weak D match, TRBD1 (6 bases). Trimming removed 2 bases from V and 2 bases from J, with 10 bases in between. CDR3 size: 14 residues. Germline loops: CDR1 DFQATT, CDR2 SNEGSKA (reference sequence).

The chain joins TRBV4-2 to TRBJ2-5; 11 bases match TRBD2. Per germline, CDR1 LGHNA and CDR2 YNFKEQ. CDR3 length: 17 residues. The junction had 10 bases not matched to a gene; V was cut back by 0 bases and J by 7 bases. The CDR3 DNA reads TGTGCCAGCAGCCAAGATCCTGCTAGCGGGAGGAAAGGGACCCAGTACTTC. Translation: CASSQDPASGRKGTQYF.

This sequence joins TRBV29-1 and TRBJ2-5; possibly TRBD1 or TRBD2 for D (5 bases each). CDR3 length: 19 amino acids. Germline-derived CDR1 and CDR2 are SQVTM and ANQGSEA. Trimming left V 6 bases short and J 5 bases short, with 34 bases between. The CDR3 nucleotides read TGCAGCGTCGGCAATTGGGGCTGGTCGGGCCCTAGCCCTCGGGAGACCCAGTACTTC. It translates to CSVGNWGWSGPSPRETQYF. Full variable domain (missing parts from reference TRBV29-1 and TRBJ2-5): SAVISQKPSRDICQRGTSLTIQCQVDSQVTMMFWYRQQPGQSLTLIATANQGSEATYESGFVIDKFPISRPNLTFSTLTVSNMSPEDSSIYLCSVGNWGWSGPSPRETQYFGPGTRLLVL.

The gene calls are TRBV29-1 and TRBJ2-7; D is undetermined. This CDR3 comprises 14 residues. Germline V gene sequence: CDR1 SQVTM, CDR2 ANQGSEA. Deletions cut 7 bases from V and 1 base from J, with 17 bases between. The CDR3, as DNA: TGCAGCGCCCTGACCGAGTTACGATCCTACGAGCAGTACTTC. The encoded protein is CSALTELRSYEQYF.

The chain couples TRBV4-3 to TRBJ2-3; D is uncertain. V lost 1 base, J lost 7 bases, and 12 bases lay in between. The germline V gene encodes CDR1 LGHNA and CDR2 YSLEER. This CDR3 is 14 amino acids long. The CDR3, as DNA: TGCGCCAGCAGCCAAGTCGTCGCAGCTAATACGCAGTATTTT. This sequence encodes CASSQVVAANTQYF.

This chain joins TRBV10-3 and TRBJ2-2, with D perhaps being TRBD1 or TRBD2 (5 bases each). This CDR3 contains 14 residues. V was clipped by 10 bases and J by 3 bases, with 15 bases between them. Germline loops: CDR1 ENHRY, CDR2 SYGVKD. CDR3 amino acids: CATQPRGDTGELFF. In nucleotides, the CDR3 is TGTGCCACCCAGCCCCGGGGCGACACCGGGGAGCTGTTTTTT.

This clonotype was seen more than once but under ten times. The rearrangement links TRBV28 to TRBJ2-5; D may be TRBD1 or TRBD2 (6 bases each). Deletions cut 0 bases from V and 3 bases from J, with 11 bases between. There are 15 residues in the CDR3. Germline CDR1 and CDR2: MDHEN and SYDVKM. This CDR3 reads CASSLWGGSEETQYF. CDR3 DNA sequence: TGTGCCAGCAGTTTATGGGGGGGCTCCGAAGAGACCCAGTACTTC.

This clonotype has a handful of counts. V gene TRBV27 combines with J gene TRBJ2-7; a weak D match, TRBD2 (6 bases). With 11 bases removed from V and 4 bases from J, the gap between germline ends came to 18 bases. CDR1 MNHEY and CDR2 SMNVEV come from the germline V gene (reference sequence). The CDR3 consists of 13 residues. CDR3 in DNA: TGTGCCGTGGGGGGACTCCGAGGTTACGAGCAGTACTTC. Translated: CAVGGLRGYEQYF.

This clonotype was seen many times. The rearrangement uses TRBV7-2 and TRBJ2-1; D remains ambiguous. V shed 2 bases and J shed 10 bases, with 9 bases lying between them. Germline loops: CDR1 SGHTA, CDR2 FQGNSA. The CDR3 totals 12 residues. CDR3 DNA sequence: TGTGCCAGCAGCTTAATCGCCCGGGAGCAGTTCTTC. This encodes CASSLIAREQFF.

This clonotype showed up just a few times. This sequence joins TRBV4-2 and TRBJ2-5; 8 bases agree with TRBD1. This CDR3 region has 16 residues. Germline V gene sequence: CDR1 LGHNA, CDR2 YNFKEQ. V was pared by 0 bases and J by 4 bases, with 7 bases of the junction left unmatched. The CDR3 sequence: CASSQEARGLGETQYF. In DNA form, the CDR3 reads TGTGCCAGCAGCCAAGAGGCCAGGGGGCTCGGAGAGACCCAGTACTTC.

The chain employs TRBV4-3 and TRBJ2-3, with 7 bases fitting TRBD2. Germline V gives CDR1 LGHNA, CDR2 YSLEER. The CDR3 totals 15 residues. Trimming cost V 5 bases and J 5 bases; bases outside gene matches: 10. Here the CDR3 DNA reads TGCGCCAGCAGCGGAGCGGGCGGGAGAATAGATACGCAGTATTTT. This gives the protein CASSGAGGRIDTQYF.

This clonotype was recorded a few times. The V gene is TRBV5-1, the J gene TRBJ2-5; D uncertain. Trimming cost V 4 bases and J 5 bases, with 18 bases left between them. The CDR3 is made up of 15 amino acids. Germline V gene lookup returns CDR1 SGHRS and CDR2 YFSETQ. The CDR3 spells CASSPGGVVLETQYF. CDR3 nucleotide sequence: TGCGCCAGCAGCCCCGGTGGGGTGGTACTGGAGACCCAGTACTTC.

Only a few counts were recorded for this clonotype. The DNA for the CDR3 is TGTGCCAGCAGCAAGCTAGCGAGCACAGATACGCAGTATTTT. Translation: CASSKLASTDTQYF. V and J are TRBV7-2 and TRBJ2-3, with D possibly TRBD2 on 6 matching bases. With 5 bases removed from V and 0 bases from J, the gap between germline ends came to 9 bases. This CDR3 is 14 amino acids long. CDR1 SGHTA and CDR2 FQGNSA come from the germline V gene.

The chain combines TRBV12-3 or TRBV12-4 with TRBJ2-1; 14 nucleotides align to TRBD2. Trimming removed 1 base from V and 10 bases from J; junction bases left unmatched: 9. The CDR3 is 17 residues long. The CDR3 DNA is TGTGCCAGCAGTTTAGGTGCGGGACTAGCGGGGGTAAGAGAGCAGTTCTTC. It specifies CASSLGAGLAGVREQFF.

This chain uses TRBV20-1 with TRBJ2-7, with D maybe TRBD1 (5 bases). The CDR3 runs to 15 residues. From germline, CDR1 is DFQATT and CDR2 SNEGSKA (reference sequence). The V end lost 3 bases, the J end lost 2 bases, and 17 bases lay between the germline ends. The CDR3 DNA sequence: TGCAGTGCTAGCGAAGTGGGGCGCCACACCTACGAGCAGTACTTC. Translated, it gives CSASEVGRHTYEQYF.

The chain employs TRBV7-9 and TRBJ2-7; 8 bases agree with TRBD1. There are 14 residues in the CDR3. The V gene's germline CDR1 is SEHNR and CDR2 FQNEAQ (reference sequence). Trimming at V came to 5 bases and at J to 4 bases, leaving 7 bases not matched to a gene. The CDR3 region is CASSTQGGDYEQYF. Here the CDR3 DNA reads TGTGCCAGCAGCACACAGGGGGGAGATTACGAGCAGTACTTC.